This TCR beta chain was recovered during a study of T cells in Graves' hyperthyroidism and ophthalmopathy. Amplification of TCR beta CDR3 regions was performed using RNA transcripts as template. The HTBI primer set served for first-round RT-PCR of the TCR CDR3. Each CDR3 protein gets one entry after TCRdb re-called the multiplex PCR reads with MiXCR. The sample contains some 350,000 distinct CDR3 sequences, approximately 14% of which appear only once. Among the patients, aged 18 to 65, hyperthyroidism was newly diagnosed and had lasted under 2 months. A word on this clonotype: A much larger clone sits a single nucleotide away, making a read error possible.

The sequence derives from a woman aged 18-35 years with Graves' hyperthyroidism that later progressed to Graves' ophthalmopathy. Input material: blood.

The CDR3 loop is CASSTGLAGVKQYF. The CDR3 DNA sequence: TGTGCCAGCAGCACTGGACTAGCGGGTGTTAAGCAGTACTTC. This chain connects TRBV7-2 to TRBJ2-7, with 11 positions matching TRBD2. CDR3 length: 14 amino acids. V gave up 5 bases and J gave up 8 bases; unmatched junction bases: 8. In germline, CDR1 is SGHTA, CDR2 FQGNSA.